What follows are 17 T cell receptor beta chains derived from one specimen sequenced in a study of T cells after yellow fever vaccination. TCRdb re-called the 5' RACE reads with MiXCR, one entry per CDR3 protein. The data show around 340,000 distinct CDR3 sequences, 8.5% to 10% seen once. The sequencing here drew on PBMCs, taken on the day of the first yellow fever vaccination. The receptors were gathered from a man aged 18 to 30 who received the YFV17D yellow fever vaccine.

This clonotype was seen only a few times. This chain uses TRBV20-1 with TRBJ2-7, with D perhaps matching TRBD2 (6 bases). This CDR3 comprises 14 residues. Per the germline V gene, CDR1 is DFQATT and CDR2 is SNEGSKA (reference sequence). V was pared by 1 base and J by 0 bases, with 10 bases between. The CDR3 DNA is TGCAGTGCTAGAGCTGGGACTTACTCCTACGAGCAGTACGTC. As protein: CSARAGTYSYEQYV.

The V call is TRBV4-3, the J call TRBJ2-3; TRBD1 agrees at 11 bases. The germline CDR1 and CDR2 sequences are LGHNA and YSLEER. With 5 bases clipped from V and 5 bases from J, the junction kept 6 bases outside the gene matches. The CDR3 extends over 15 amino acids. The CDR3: CASSSMGQGEDTQYF. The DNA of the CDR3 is TGCGCCAGCAGCTCTATGGGACAGGGGGAAGATACGCAGTATTTT.

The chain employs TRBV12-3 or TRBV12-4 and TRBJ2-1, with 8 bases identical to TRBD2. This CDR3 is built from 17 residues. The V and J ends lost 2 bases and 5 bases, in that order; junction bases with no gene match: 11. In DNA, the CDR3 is TGTGCCAGCAGTTTAAATCACGGGCGGGGGGCCGACAATGAGCAGTTCTTC. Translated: CASSLNHGRGADNEQFF.

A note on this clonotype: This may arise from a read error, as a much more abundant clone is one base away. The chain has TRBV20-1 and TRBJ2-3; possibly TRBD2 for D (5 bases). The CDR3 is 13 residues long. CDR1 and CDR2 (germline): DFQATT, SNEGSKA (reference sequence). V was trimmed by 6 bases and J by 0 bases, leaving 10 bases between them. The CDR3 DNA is TGCAGTGCCAAACTAGTGAGCACAGATACGCAGTATTTT. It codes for CSAKLVSTDTQYF.

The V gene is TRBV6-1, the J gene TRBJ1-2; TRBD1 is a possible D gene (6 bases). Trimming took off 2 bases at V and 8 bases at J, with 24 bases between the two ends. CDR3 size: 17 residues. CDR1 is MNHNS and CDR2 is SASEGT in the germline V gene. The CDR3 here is CASSESIGRRRTGGYTF. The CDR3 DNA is TGTGCCAGCAGTGAATCTATCGGGCGAAGAAGAACAGGGGGCTACACCTTC.

The CDR3 DNA follows: TGTGCCAGCAGCTTTACGCCCTCAGATACGCAGTATTTT. It yields the protein CASSFTPSDTQYF. This sequence joins TRBV11-2 and TRBJ2-3; D unresolved. Deletions cut 3 bases from V and 4 bases from J, with 8 bases between. Germline loops: CDR1 SGHAT, CDR2 FQNNGV. The CDR3 length is 13 residues.

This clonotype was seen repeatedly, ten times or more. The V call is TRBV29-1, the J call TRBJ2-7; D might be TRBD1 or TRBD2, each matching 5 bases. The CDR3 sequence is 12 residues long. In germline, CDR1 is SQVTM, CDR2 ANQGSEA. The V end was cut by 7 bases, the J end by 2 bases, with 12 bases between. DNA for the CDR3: TGCAGCGGGGGGACCGACGCCTACGAGCAGTACTTC. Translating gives CSGGTDAYEQYF.

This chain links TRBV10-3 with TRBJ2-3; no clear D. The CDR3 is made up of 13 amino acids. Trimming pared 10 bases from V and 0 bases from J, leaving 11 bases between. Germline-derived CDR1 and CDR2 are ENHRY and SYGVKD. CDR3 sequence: CATTSISTDTQYF. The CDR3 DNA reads TGTGCCACCACATCCATTAGCACAGATACGCAGTATTTT.

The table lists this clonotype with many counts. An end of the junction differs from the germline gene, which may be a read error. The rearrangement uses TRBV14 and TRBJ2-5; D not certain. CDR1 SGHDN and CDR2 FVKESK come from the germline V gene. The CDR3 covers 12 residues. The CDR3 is CVSSQRGETQYF. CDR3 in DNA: TGTGTCAGCAGCCAGAGAGGAGAGACCCAGTACTTC.

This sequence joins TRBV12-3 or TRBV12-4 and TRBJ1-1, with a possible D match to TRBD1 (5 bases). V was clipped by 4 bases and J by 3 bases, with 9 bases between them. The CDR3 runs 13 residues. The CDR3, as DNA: TGTGCCAGCAGTTGGGGGGGGTACACTGAAGCTTTCTTT. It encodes CASSWGGYTEAFF.

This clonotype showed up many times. CDR3 nucleotide sequence: TGTGCCAGCAGCCATGGGGGTGCGGCAGATACGCAGTATTTT. Protein: CASSHGGAADTQYF. The V gene is TRBV7-3, the J gene TRBJ2-3; either TRBD1 or TRBD2 may supply D (5 bases each). Trimming cost V 5 bases and J 4 bases, with 13 bases left between them. Germline-derived CDR1 and CDR2 are SGHTA and FQGTGA. This CDR3 has 14 residues.

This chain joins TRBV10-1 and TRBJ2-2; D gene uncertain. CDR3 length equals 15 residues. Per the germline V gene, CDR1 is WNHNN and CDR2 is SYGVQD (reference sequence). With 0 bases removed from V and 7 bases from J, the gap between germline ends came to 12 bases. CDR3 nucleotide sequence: TGCGCCAGCAGTGAGTCGAATGAACGAGGCGGGGAGCTGTTTTTT. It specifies CASSESNERGGELFF.

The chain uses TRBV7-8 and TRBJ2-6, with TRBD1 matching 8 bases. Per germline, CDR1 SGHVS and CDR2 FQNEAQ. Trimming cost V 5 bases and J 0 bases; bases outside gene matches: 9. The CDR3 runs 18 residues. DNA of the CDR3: TGTGCCAGCAGCCTAGGGACAGGTCGCCCCTCTGGGGCCAACGTCCTGACTTTC. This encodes CASSLGTGRPSGANVLTF. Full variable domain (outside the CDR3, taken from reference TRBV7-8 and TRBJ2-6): GAGVSQSPRYKVAKRGQDVALRCDPISGHVSLFWYQQALGQGPEFLTYFQNEAQLDKSGLPSDRFFAERPEGSVSTLKIQRTQQEDSAVYLCASSLGTGRPSGANVLTFGAGSRLTVL.

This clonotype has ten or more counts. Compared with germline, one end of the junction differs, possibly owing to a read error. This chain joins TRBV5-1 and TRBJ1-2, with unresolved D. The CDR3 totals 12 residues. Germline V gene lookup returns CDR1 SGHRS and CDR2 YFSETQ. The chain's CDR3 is CASSLDNYGYTF. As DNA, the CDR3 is TGTGCCAGCAGCTTGGATAACTATGGCTACACCTTC. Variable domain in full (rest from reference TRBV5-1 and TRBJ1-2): KAGVTQTPRYLIKTRGQQVTLSCSPISGHRSVSWYQQTPGQGLQFLFEYFSETQRNKGNFPGRFSGRQFSNSRSEMNVSTLELGDSALYLCASSLDNYGYTFGSGTRLTVV.

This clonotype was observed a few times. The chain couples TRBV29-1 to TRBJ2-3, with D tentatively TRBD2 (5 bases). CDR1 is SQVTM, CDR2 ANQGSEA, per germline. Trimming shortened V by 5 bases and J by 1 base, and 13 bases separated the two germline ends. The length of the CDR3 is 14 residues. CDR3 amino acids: CSVRVVRGTDTQYF. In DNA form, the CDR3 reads TGCAGCGTTAGGGTAGTGCGGGGCACAGATACGCAGTATTTT.

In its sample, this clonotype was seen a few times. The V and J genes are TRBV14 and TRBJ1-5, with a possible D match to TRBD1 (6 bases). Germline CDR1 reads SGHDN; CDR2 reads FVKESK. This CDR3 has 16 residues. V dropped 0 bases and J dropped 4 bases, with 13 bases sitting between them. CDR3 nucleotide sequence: TGTGCCAGCAGCCAAGATAGCGGGAGGGGGAATCAGCCCCAGCATTTT. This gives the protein CASSQDSGRGNQPQHF.

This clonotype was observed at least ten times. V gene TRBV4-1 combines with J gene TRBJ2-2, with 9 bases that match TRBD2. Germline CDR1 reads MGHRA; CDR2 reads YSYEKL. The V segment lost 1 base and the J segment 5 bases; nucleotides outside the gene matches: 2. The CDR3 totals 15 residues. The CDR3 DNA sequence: TGCGCCAGCAGCCAAGTGGCGGGGGGGACCGGGGAGCTGTTTTTT. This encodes CASSQVAGGTGELFF.